The table lists the clone carrying this TCR beta chain with a count of one. Its antigen remains unidentified. J lost 8 bases, V lost 7 bases, and 13 bases had no gene match. The CDR3 consists of 16 residues. The data were obtained in a study of regulatory T cells in long-lasting Graves disease. Arm-PCR of CDR3 regions with iRepertoire HTBI primers generated TCR beta libraries. TCRdb re-called the multiplex PCR reads with MiXCR, one entry per CDR3 protein. The data contain roughly 500,000 distinct CDR3 sequences, roughly 21% of them singletons. Whole-study findings and limits: Rather than thyroid tissue, only peripheral blood underwent study.

Described time point: persistent/refractory GD, antithyroid drugs over 5 years with positive TRAb. Scientists built the TCR library using RNA that was extracted from PBMCs. The sequencing used peripheral blood mononuclear cells (PBMCs), collected when the disease was refractory, from a patient treated with antithyroid drugs. The clonotype comes from a female donor with Graves disease. This rearrangement joins TRBV12-3 or TRBV12-4 to TRBJ2-3; 12 bases are shared with TRBD2. The chain's CDR3 is CASTLYTSGRRGTQYF. The CDR3 region has the DNA TGTGCCAGCACCCTTTACACTAGCGGGAGGAGGGGTACGCAGTATTTT.